A single sample gave rise to the 17 T cell receptor beta chains below, sequenced in a study of blood T cell repertoires in COVID-19. Assay: immunoSEQ multiplex PCR; the TCRdb copy retains only in-frame clones and omits some. The top ten hold 10% to 15% of the sample, which has about 440,000 clones, approximately 88% seen once. Source material: peripheral blood. Source of these receptors: a woman aged 45-60 years with COVID-19, enrolled during active disease.

The gene calls are TRBV3-1 (or the pseudogene TRBV3-2) and TRBJ2-4, with unresolved D. The CDR3 spans 15 residues. V lost 1 base to trimming and J lost 0 bases, with 7 bases between them. Germline V lookup: CDR1 LGHDT, CDR2 YNNKEL (reference sequence). CDR3 nucleotides: TGTGCCAGCAGCCAAGGCCGACAAGCCAAAAACATTCAGTACTTC. This sequence encodes CASSQGRQAKNIQYF.

This rearrangement joins TRBV29-1 to TRBJ1-2, with unresolved D. This CDR3 is 11 amino acids long. Germline V gives CDR1 SQVTM, CDR2 ANQGSEA. The V gene lost 2 bases and the J gene lost 6 bases, with 7 bases spanning the gap. The chain's CDR3 is CSVETRDGYTF. For the CDR3, the DNA is TGCAGCGTTGAAACGCGGGATGGCTACACCTTC.

The rearrangement uses TRBV9 and TRBJ2-1; 12 nucleotides agree with TRBD2. This CDR3 spans 18 amino acids. From germline, CDR1 is SGDLS and CDR2 YYNGEE. With V trimmed by 2 bases and J by 2 bases, 8 bases remained unmatched. Here the CDR3 reads CASSVKTSGGLPYNEQFF. CDR3 nucleotide sequence: TGTGCCAGCAGCGTTAAAACTAGCGGGGGGCTACCCTACAATGAGCAGTTCTTC.

This clone was seen more than once but under ten times. The rearrangement links TRBV9 to TRBJ1-5; TRBD1 matches at 9 bases. Germline lookup yields CDR1 SGDLS and CDR2 YYNGEE. V shed 4 bases, J shed 6 bases, and the junction held 5 bases outside the gene matches. This CDR3 contains 14 residues. CDR3 nucleotides: TGTGCCAGCAGCACACAGGGGGCAAGTCAGCCCCAGCATTTT. This gives the protein CASSTQGASQPQHF.

The rearrangement links TRBV27 to TRBJ2-5; 7 bases agree with TRBD1. With V trimmed by 8 bases and J by 5 bases, 8 bases remained unmatched. Germline CDR1 reads MNHEY; CDR2 reads SMNVEV (reference sequence). This CDR3 is 13 amino acids long. The CDR3 DNA follows: TGTGCCAGCGGGCCTGACAGGGCTGAGACCCAGTACTTC. Residues: CASGPDRAETQYF.

There are a few counts of this clone. The genes are TRBV5-1 and TRBJ1-4, with D unresolved. Trimming cost V 2 bases and J 0 bases, with 5 bases left between them. This CDR3 is built from 14 residues. Germline lookup yields CDR1 SGHRS and CDR2 YFSETQ. This CDR3 is CASSFGTTNEKLFF. The CDR3, as DNA: TGCGCCAGCAGCTTCGGTACAACTAATGAAAAACTGTTTTTT.

This sequence joins TRBV20-1 and TRBJ2-7, with 8 nucleotides matching TRBD1. This CDR3 is 12 amino acids long. Unmatched junction bases numbered 5, after V lost 3 bases and J lost 7 bases. Germline CDR1 is DFQATT and CDR2 is SNEGSKA (reference sequence). CDR3 DNA sequence: TGCAGTGCTAGTGGCAGGGACAGGGAGCAGTACTTC. This gives the protein CSASGRDREQYF.

The chain links TRBV7-2 to TRBJ1-4, with D possibly TRBD1 on 6 matching bases. CDR3 length equals 15 residues. V lost 5 bases, J lost 8 bases, and 18 bases lay in between. Germline V CDR1 and CDR2: SGHTA, FQGNSA. This CDR3 reads CASSPYRAKGEKLFF. CDR3 coding DNA: TGTGCCAGCAGCCCCTACAGGGCCAAAGGAGAAAAACTGTTTTTT.

The chain uses TRBV5-1 and TRBJ1-2; D gene uncertain. There are 13 residues in the CDR3. CDR1 and CDR2 from the germline V gene are SGHRS and YFSETQ. V was trimmed by 0 bases and J by 1 base, leaving 4 bases between them. CDR3 coding DNA: TGCGCCAGCAGCTTGGGACATAACTATGGCTACACCTTC. Translation gives CASSLGHNYGYTF.

The rearrangement joins TRBV14 to TRBJ2-1, with D unresolved. Trimming pared 4 bases from V and 12 bases from J, leaving 4 bases between. The CDR3 loop spans 9 amino acids. Germline V gives CDR1 SGHDN, CDR2 FVKESK. CDR3 in DNA: TGTGCCAGCAGCCCGGGGCAGTTCTTC. It is translated as CASSPGQFF.

The rearrangement uses TRBV5-5 and TRBJ2-1; possibly TRBD1 for D (5 bases). Germline V gene data show CDR1 as SGHKS and CDR2 as YYEKEE (reference sequence). The germline V and J ends were trimmed by 4 bases and 7 bases, with 12 bases remaining between them. This CDR3 region has 13 residues. CDR3 sequence: CASSPQGFNEQFF. In nucleotides, the CDR3 is TGTGCCAGCAGCCCTCAGGGTTTTAATGAGCAGTTCTTC.

This clone appeared once. The chain has TRBV2 and TRBJ1-4, with 8 bases fitting TRBD1. CDR1 SNHLY and CDR2 FYNNEI come from the germline V gene. The CDR3 totals 16 residues. With V trimmed by 4 bases and J by 7 bases, 11 bases remained unmatched. The DNA of the CDR3 is TGTGCCAGCAGTGGCCCAGGGGGCTTCACGGGTGAAAAACTGTTTTTT. Protein product: CASSGPGGFTGEKLFF.

This clone was found once. The rearrangement uses TRBV13 and TRBJ1-1; maybe TRBD1 (5 bases). V was clipped by 7 bases and J by 4 bases, with 10 bases between them. The CDR3 is 12 amino acids. Per germline, CDR1 PRHDT and CDR2 FYEKMQ (reference sequence). The CDR3 spells CASKRGGTEAFF. The CDR3 DNA is TGTGCCAGCAAAAGGGGCGGCACTGAAGCTTTCTTT.

This rearrangement joins TRBV18 to TRBJ1-1, with D unresolved. This CDR3 spans 15 amino acids. CDR1 and CDR2 from the germline V gene are KGHSH and LQKENI. With 3 bases removed from V and 1 base from J, the gap between germline ends came to 12 bases. The DNA of the CDR3 is TGTGCCAGCTCACCCCCGATTACTACGAACACTGAAGCTTTCTTT. Amino acids: CASSPPITTNTEAFF.

V and J are TRBV29-1 and TRBJ2-3, with TRBD2 as a possible D gene (5 bases). CDR1 and CDR2 from the germline V gene are SQVTM and ANQGSEA. Between the trimmed V and J ends, which lost 6 bases and 5 bases, there was a span of 21 bases. This CDR3 spans 15 amino acids. CDR3 nucleotides: TGCAGCGTCCCCGATGGACCCTCAGGAGGAGATACGCAGTATTTT. Its translation: CSVPDGPSGGDTQYF.

This sequence joins TRBV5-1 and TRBJ1-1; the D gene is possibly TRBD1 (5 bases). The CDR3 is 14 amino acids. Germline values: CDR1 SGHRS, CDR2 YFSETQ. V was cut by 4 bases and J by 1 base, with 11 bases left in between. The CDR3 DNA reads TGCGCCAGCAGCGCAGGGATAGAGAACACTGAAGCTTTCTTT. Protein sequence: CASSAGIENTEAFF.

The V and J genes are TRBV7-3 and TRBJ2-1; a weak D match, TRBD2 (6 bases). This CDR3 has 15 amino acids. Germline CDR1 SGHTA, CDR2 FQGTGA. V lost 5 bases to trimming and J lost 9 bases, with 20 bases between them. The CDR3 coding sequence is TGTGCCAGCAGCCCCGCTAGCGCCGGGTCTGGTGAGCAGTTCTTC. The encoded protein is CASSPASAGSGEQFF.